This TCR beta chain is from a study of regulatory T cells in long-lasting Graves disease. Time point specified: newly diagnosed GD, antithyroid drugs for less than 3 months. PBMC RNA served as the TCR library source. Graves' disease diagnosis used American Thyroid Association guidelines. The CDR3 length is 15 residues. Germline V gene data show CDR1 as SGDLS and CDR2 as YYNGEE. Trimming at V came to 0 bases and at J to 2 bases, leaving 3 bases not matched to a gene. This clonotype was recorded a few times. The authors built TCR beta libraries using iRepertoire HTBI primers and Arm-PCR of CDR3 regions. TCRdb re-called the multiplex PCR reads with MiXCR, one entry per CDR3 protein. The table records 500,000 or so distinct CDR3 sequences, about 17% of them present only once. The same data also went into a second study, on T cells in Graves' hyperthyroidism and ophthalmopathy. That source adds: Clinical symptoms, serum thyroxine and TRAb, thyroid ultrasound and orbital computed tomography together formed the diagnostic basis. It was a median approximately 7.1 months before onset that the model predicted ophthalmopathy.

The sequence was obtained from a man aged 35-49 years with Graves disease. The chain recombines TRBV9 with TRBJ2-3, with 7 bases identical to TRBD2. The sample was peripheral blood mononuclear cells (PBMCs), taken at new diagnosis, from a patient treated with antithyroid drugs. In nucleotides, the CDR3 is TGTGCCAGCAGCGTAGGTCTAGCGGTCACAGATACGCAGTATTTT. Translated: CASSVGLAVTDTQYF.